These T cell receptor beta chains were read from a single sample in a study of persistence of HIV-infected CD4 T cells. Sequenced by immunoSEQ multiplex PCR; TCRdb stores in-frame clones only, minus some. The data show under 40,000 clones, with roughly 82% seen just once and nearly 6.5% held by the top ten. Their recognized antigens are unknown. The sequencing used CD4+ T cells sorted from PBMCs after roughly 20-hour stimulation, collected from a patient who received antiretroviral therapy. The receptors stem from an adult woman with HIV who was CMV-seropositive. Each CDR3 is given with its conserved first and last residue. Each record gives: clone size, D gene, J gene, V gene, CDR3 DNA, CDR3 protein. D genes are given only for firm matches. Size values are once, few and many counts, or a class for expanded clones, and some rows have none.

clone_size: .; d_call: TRBD1; j_call: TRBJ1-2; v_call: TRBV28; cdr3_nt: TGTGCCAGCAGTTTAAGGACAGGGCACTATGGCTACACCTTC; cdr3_aa: CASSLRTGHYGYTF
clone_size: .; d_call: TRBD1; j_call: TRBJ2-5; v_call: TRBV7-3; cdr3_nt: TGTGCCAGCAGCTTAACGGGGACAGGGGGCCGGCGGGGGGCCCAGTACTTC; cdr3_aa: CASSLTGTGGRRGAQYF
clone_size: .; d_call: .; j_call: TRBJ2-3; v_call: TRBV9; cdr3_nt: TGTGCCAGCAGCGTTGGTTCAGGGAGTTTTACAGATACGCAGTATTTT; cdr3_aa: CASSVGSGSFTDTQYF
clone_size: .; d_call: .; j_call: TRBJ1-1; v_call: TRBV14; cdr3_nt: TGTGCCAGCAGCCCGATAGACTACAGGGTTATCACTGAAGCTTTCTTT; cdr3_aa: CASSPIDYRVITEAFF
clone_size: once; d_call: .; j_call: TRBJ1-5; v_call: TRBV7-2; cdr3_nt: TGTGCCAGCAGCTTGATAGCCCCGACCCGCCATAGCAATCAGCCCCAGCATTTT; cdr3_aa: CASSLIAPTRHSNQPQHF
clone_size: .; d_call: .; j_call: TRBJ1-2; v_call: TRBV7-2; cdr3_nt: TGTGCCTCCCGGCCGGGGTCCCAGTATGGCTACACCTTC; cdr3_aa: CASRPGSQYGYTF
clone_size: .; d_call: .; j_call: TRBJ2-7; v_call: TRBV6-5; cdr3_nt: TGTGCCAGCAGTTACGGGACCCGGGTCTACGAGCAGTACTTC; cdr3_aa: CASSYGTRVYEQYF
clone_size: .; d_call: TRBD2; j_call: TRBJ2-3; v_call: TRBV5-6; cdr3_nt: TGTGCCAGCAACCTAGGACTAGCGAACACAGATACGCAGTATTTT; cdr3_aa: CASNLGLANTDTQYF
clone_size: .; d_call: TRBD2; j_call: TRBJ2-1; v_call: TRBV19; cdr3_nt: TGTGCCAGTAGTAAAGGTCTAGCGGGAGGGACTGAGCAGTTCTTC; cdr3_aa: CASSKGLAGGTEQFF
clone_size: .; d_call: .; j_call: TRBJ2-7; v_call: TRBV6-1; cdr3_nt: TGTGCCATCTGGGACGGCAGCTCCTACGAGCAGTACTTC; cdr3_aa: CAIWDGSSYEQYF
clone_size: .; d_call: .; j_call: TRBJ1-1; v_call: TRBV5-5; cdr3_nt: TGTGCCAGCAGCTTGATTTTCGATACTGAAGCTTTCTTT; cdr3_aa: CASSLIFDTEAFF
clone_size: .; d_call: .; j_call: TRBJ1-3; v_call: TRBV9; cdr3_nt: TGTGCCAGCAGCGTACGAGGGAGCTCTGGAAACACCATATATTTT; cdr3_aa: CASSVRGSSGNTIYF
clone_size: .; d_call: .; j_call: TRBJ1-4; v_call: TRBV4-3; cdr3_nt: TGCGCCAGCAGCCAAGATGCGCAGCCCCTTGGGGAAAAACTGTTTTTT; cdr3_aa: CASSQDAQPLGEKLFF
clone_size: .; d_call: .; j_call: TRBJ2-3; v_call: TRBV5-4; cdr3_nt: TGTGCCAGCAGCTTGGTTCCCCTCAGGGAGACTAGCACAGATACGCAGTATTTT; cdr3_aa: CASSLVPLRETSTDTQYF
clone_size: .; d_call: .; j_call: TRBJ2-5; v_call: TRBV2; cdr3_nt: TGTGCCAGCACCGTGGATCAGCGCGAGACCCAGTACTTC; cdr3_aa: CASTVDQRETQYF
clone_size: .; d_call: TRBD2; j_call: TRBJ2-1; v_call: TRBV4-3; cdr3_nt: TGCGCCAGCAGCCAGCGACTAGCGGGGGAAGAGTTCTTC; cdr3_aa: CASSQRLAGEEFF
clone_size: .; d_call: TRBD1; j_call: TRBJ2-2; v_call: TRBV11-3; cdr3_nt: TGTGCCAGCAGCCGGGACAGCCTAGGGGAGCTGTTTTTT; cdr3_aa: CASSRDSLGELFF
clone_size: .; d_call: .; j_call: TRBJ1-4; v_call: TRBV18; cdr3_nt: TGTGCCAGCTCACCACCGGGGGGTGGTAATGAAAAACTGTTTTTT; cdr3_aa: CASSPPGGGNEKLFF
clone_size: .; d_call: .; j_call: TRBJ2-2; v_call: TRBV14; cdr3_nt: TGTGCCAGCAGCCTTCAGGGACTTCCCGGGGAGCTGTTTTTT; cdr3_aa: CASSLQGLPGELFF
clone_size: .; d_call: .; j_call: TRBJ1-1; v_call: TRBV18; cdr3_nt: TGTGCCAGCTCACCGAAGATTTGGGGGGACACTGAAGCTTTCTTT; cdr3_aa: CASSPKIWGDTEAFF
clone_size: .; d_call: .; j_call: TRBJ2-2; v_call: TRBV6-5; cdr3_nt: TGTGCCAGCAGGGCCGGGACCTCGAACACCGGGGAGCTGTTTTTT; cdr3_aa: CASRAGTSNTGELFF
clone_size: .; d_call: .; j_call: TRBJ1-1; v_call: TRBV18; cdr3_nt: TGTGCCAGCTCACCACAAAGTATGACCTCCGCCTCGGCTGAAGCTTTCTTT; cdr3_aa: CASSPQSMTSASAEAFF
clone_size: .; d_call: TRBD1; j_call: TRBJ2-7; v_call: TRBV28; cdr3_nt: TGTGCCAGCAGTTTAGTTGGACAGGGACGGGACGAGCAGTACTTC; cdr3_aa: CASSLVGQGRDEQYF
clone_size: .; d_call: TRBD2; j_call: TRBJ2-5; v_call: TRBV13; cdr3_nt: TGTGCCAGCAGCTCCATAGCGGGTACGCCCGGGGAGACCCAGTACTTC; cdr3_aa: CASSSIAGTPGETQYF
clone_size: .; d_call: .; j_call: TRBJ1-3; v_call: TRBV3-1/TRBV3-2; cdr3_nt: TGTGCCAGCAGCCCTGGAGGCGCAATCTCTGGAAACACCATATATTTT; cdr3_aa: CASSPGGAISGNTIYF
clone_size: .; d_call: TRBD2; j_call: TRBJ2-1; v_call: TRBV10-1; cdr3_nt: TGCGCCAGCAGTGGGGGGACTAGCGGGAATGAGCAGTTCTTC; cdr3_aa: CASSGGTSGNEQFF
clone_size: few; d_call: .; j_call: TRBJ1-1; v_call: TRBV29-1; cdr3_nt: TGCAGCGTTGTGGACCTACAAGCCCCCAGAGCTTTCTTT; cdr3_aa: CSVVDLQAPRAFF
clone_size: .; d_call: .; j_call: TRBJ1-5; v_call: TRBV19; cdr3_nt: TGTGCCAGTTCAGCGGGGCAGCTAGGCGGAAGCAATCAGCCCCAGCATTTT; cdr3_aa: CASSAGQLGGSNQPQHF
clone_size: .; d_call: TRBD2; j_call: TRBJ2-7; v_call: TRBV11-3; cdr3_nt: TGTGCCAGCAGCTTAGATCAGAGCGGGAGACAGCTGGACTTC; cdr3_aa: CASSLDQSGRQLDF
clone_size: few; d_call: .; j_call: TRBJ1-1; v_call: TRBV28; cdr3_nt: TGTGCCAGCAGTTTGACTGCGAACACTGAAGCTTTCTTT; cdr3_aa: CASSLTANTEAFF
clone_size: .; d_call: .; j_call: TRBJ1-6; v_call: TRBV3-1/TRBV3-2; cdr3_nt: TGTGCCAGCAGCCAAGATTTGGAATCACCCCTCCACTTT; cdr3_aa: CASSQDLESPLHF
clone_size: .; d_call: TRBD2; j_call: TRBJ2-1; v_call: TRBV3-1/TRBV3-2; cdr3_nt: TGTGCCAGCAGCCAAGGCCTAGCGGGTTACAATGAGCAGTTCTTC; cdr3_aa: CASSQGLAGYNEQFF
clone_size: .; d_call: TRBD1; j_call: TRBJ1-4; v_call: TRBV5-1; cdr3_nt: TGCGCCAGCAGCCCAACCCCTCTTCGGGACAGACGACCCAATGAAAAACTGTTTTTT; cdr3_aa: CASSPTPLRDRRPNEKLFF
clone_size: .; d_call: .; j_call: TRBJ2-1; v_call: TRBV10-3; cdr3_nt: TGTGCCGTGTCGGGGAATGGCAATGAGCAGTTCTTC; cdr3_aa: CAVSGNGNEQFF
clone_size: .; d_call: .; j_call: TRBJ2-2; v_call: TRBV7-9; cdr3_nt: TGTGCCAGCAGCTTAGCGCGGGCGGACCGGGAGCTGTTTTTT; cdr3_aa: CASSLARADRELFF
clone_size: .; d_call: TRBD1; j_call: TRBJ1-2; v_call: TRBV29-1; cdr3_nt: TGCAGCGTAGACTACAGGGGGAGTTACTATGGCTACACCTTC; cdr3_aa: CSVDYRGSYYGYTF
clone_size: once; d_call: TRBD2; j_call: TRBJ2-3; v_call: TRBV30; cdr3_nt: TGTGCCTGGGGGAGGGACGGCACAGATACGCAGTATTTT; cdr3_aa: CAWGRDGTDTQYF
clone_size: .; d_call: .; j_call: TRBJ1-5; v_call: TRBV21-1; cdr3_nt: TGTGCCAGCAGCAAAGTGCAGGGGCGAAGCAATCAGCCCCAGCATTTT; cdr3_aa: CASSKVQGRSNQPQHF
clone_size: few; d_call: TRBD2; j_call: TRBJ2-1; v_call: TRBV6-2/TRBV6-3; cdr3_nt: TGTGCCAGCAGTTACATTCGGTATGCGACTAGCGGGGGCAATGAGCAGTTCTTC; cdr3_aa: CASSYIRYATSGGNEQFF